These T cell receptor beta chains were read from a single sample in a study of PD-1 blockade in classical Hodgkin lymphoma. TCRdb's copy holds only in-frame clones and misses some; the assay was immunoSEQ multiplex PCR. The sample shows tens of thousands of clones, around 80% of them seen only once. Sample: peripheral blood mononuclear cells (PBMCs), taken before the second cycle of nivolumab. These receptors all stem from a human donor with classical Hodgkin lymphoma. The CDR3 runs from the conserved cysteine through the conserved F or W. Fields, in order: J gene, V gene, clone size, D gene, CDR3 DNA, CDR3 protein. D genes are given only for firm matches. Some rows have no size entry. The others give once, few or many, or a class for an expanded clone.

>TRBJ2-3|TRBV5-4|-|-
TGTGCCAGCAGCTTCCCCGGGGGTGCGCCCACAGATACGCAGTATTTT
CASSFPGGAPTDTQYF
>TRBJ1-4|TRBV6-6|-|TRBD1
TGTGCCAGCAGTCGGCAGGGGGCGGCAACTAATGAAAAACTGTTTTTT
CASSRQGAATNEKLFF
>TRBJ2-7|TRBV6-5|-|-
TGTGCCAGCAGCATAGACCGGACCCGGGGGGAGCAGTACTTC
CASSIDRTRGEQYF
>TRBJ2-7|TRBV6-1|-|-
TGTGCCAGCAGTGAATTTTGGGGCTCCTACGAGCAGTACTTC
CASSEFWGSYEQYF
>TRBJ1-1|TRBV19|-|-
TGTGCCAGTAGTATGTTGGGTTTTTACCCTGAAGCTTTCTTT
CASSMLGFYPEAFF
>TRBJ1-2|TRBV29-1|-|-
TGCAGCGTTGGGGCAGGGGCTAACTATGGCTACACCTTC
CSVGAGANYGYTF
>TRBJ2-5|TRBV19|once|-
TGTGCCAGTAGTAAGGAAGAGACCCAGTACTTC
CASSKEETQYF
>TRBJ2-2|TRBV19|-|-
TGTGCCAGTAGTATGCTAGCCGGGGAGCTGTTTTTT
CASSMLAGELFF
>TRBJ2-5|TRBV5-4|-|-
TGTGCCAGCAGCTTGGGACAGCAGCAAGAGACCCAGTACTTC
CASSLGQQQETQYF
>TRBJ2-1|TRBV9|-|-
TGTGCCAGCAGCTCGTACAGTGAGCAGTTCTTC
CASSSYSEQFF
>TRBJ2-3|TRBV6-1|-|-
TGTGCCAGCAGTGAAATCCCCACAGATACGCAGTATTTT
CASSEIPTDTQYF
>TRBJ2-3|TRBV27|-|TRBD2
TGTGCCAGCAGTTTTGTGGTAGCGGGAGGGGGTACGCAGTATTTT
CASSFVVAGGGTQYF
>TRBJ1-1|TRBV6-1|-|TRBD1
TGTGCCAGCATGCTTGACAGGGGAGGAACTGAAGCTTTCTTT
CASMLDRGGTEAFF
>TRBJ2-7|TRBV6-1|few|-
TGTGCCAGCAGTCGCCGGGACATCTCCTACGAGCAGTACTTC
CASSRRDISYEQYF
>TRBJ2-3|TRBV5-5|-|-
TGTGCCAGCAGCTTGGACGTCGGTCGGGCCCCTCCAGATACGCAGTATTTT
CASSLDVGRAPPDTQYF
>TRBJ2-3|TRBV2|-|TRBD1
TGTGCCAGCAGTGACTCTCTCGCAGGGGGCACGGATACGCAGTATTTT
CASSDSLAGGTDTQYF
>TRBJ2-6|TRBV19|-|TRBD1
TGTGCCAGTAGTATACGGACAGGGGCCAGCTCTGGGGCCAACGTCCTGACTTTC
CASSIRTGASSGANVLTF
>TRBJ1-1|TRBV6-4|few|-
TGTGCCAGCAGTGCCAGGGAGAACACTGAAGCTTTCTTT
CASSARENTEAFF
>TRBJ2-1|TRBV18|-|-
TGTGCCAGCTCACCTGGCCCTAACTCCTACAATGAGCAGTTCTTC
CASSPGPNSYNEQFF
>TRBJ2-3|TRBV5-1|-|TRBD2
TGCGCCAGCAGATTTGTAGCGGGAGGGCCAGATACGCAGTATTTT
CASRFVAGGPDTQYF
>TRBJ2-2|TRBV7-9|once|-
TGTGCCAGCAGCTTCGGCACCGGGGAGCTGTTTTTT
CASSFGTGELFF
>TRBJ2-7|TRBV2|-|-
TGTGCCAGCAGTTCCTCCGGGACCCCCAGTGGCGAGCAGTACTTC
CASSSSGTPSGEQYF
>TRBJ2-7|TRBV29-1|-|-
TGCAGCGTTAAATTTATGCGTCAGGGCTACGAGCAGTACTTC
CSVKFMRQGYEQYF
>TRBJ2-1|TRBV29-1|-|TRBD2
TGCAGCGTGATGGCAGGGAGCGGGAGGTCGAATGAGCAGTTCTTC
CSVMAGSGRSNEQFF
>TRBJ1-2|TRBV6-1|few|-
TGTGCCAGCAGTTATCAGGAAAGCTACACCTTC
CASSYQESYTF
>TRBJ2-1|TRBV14|-|-
TGTGCCAGCAGCGTACAATTTAGCATCTCCCACAATGAGCAGTTCTTC
CASSVQFSISHNEQFF
>TRBJ2-3|TRBV11-2|-|TRBD1
TGTGCCAGCAGCTTTGGGGACAGACTCACAGATACGCAGTATTTT
CASSFGDRLTDTQYF
>TRBJ1-2|TRBV19|-|-
TGTGCCAGTAGTATAGAAGGGCATGGAGCTAACTATGGCTACACCTTC
CASSIEGHGANYGYTF
>TRBJ2-7|TRBV6-1|-|-
TGTGCCAGCAGTGAATCCCTGGGGTTCTACGAGCAGTACTTC
CASSESLGFYEQYF
>TRBJ2-5|TRBV19|-|-
TGTGCCAGTAGTATGGGCCGGGGATCAGGAGAGACCCAGTACTTC
CASSMGRGSGETQYF
>TRBJ2-6|TRBV5-1|-|-
TGCGCCAGCAGCCCCAAGGACCTCTCTGGGGCCAACGTCCTGACTTTC
CASSPKDLSGANVLTF
>TRBJ2-2|TRBV19|-|-
TGTGCCAGTAGTATGAAGGGCACCGGGGAGCTGTTTTTT
CASSMKGTGELFF
>TRBJ1-2|TRBV6-1|-|-
TGTGCCAGCAGTGTCCGGCCCTATGGCTACACCTTC
CASSVRPYGYTF
>TRBJ2-7|TRBV10-3|-|-
TGTGCCACCTACCCGGTTGGCCAGGGTACCTACGAGCAGTACTTC
CATYPVGQGTYEQYF
>TRBJ2-1|TRBV6-6|-|-
TGTGCCAGCAGTTACCTGGGCTCCGGGAACAATGAGCAGTTCTTC
CASSYLGSGNNEQFF
>TRBJ1-2|TRBV7-9|-|-
TGTGCCACCACAGGCTCCGGCTACACCTTC
CATTGSGYTF
>TRBJ1-2|TRBV10-3|-|TRBD1
TGTGCCATCAGTGATAGGACAGGGGCCTACTATGGCTACACCTTC
CAISDRTGAYYGYTF
>TRBJ2-1|TRBV28|-|TRBD2
TGTGCCAGCAGCCGACTAGCGGGAGTATCAAATGAGCAGTTCTTC
CASSRLAGVSNEQFF
>TRBJ1-3|TRBV27|-|-
TGTGCCAGCAGGCCAGGTGTGCCGCCTGGAAACACCATATATTTT
CASRPGVPPGNTIYF
>TRBJ2-7|TRBV19|-|-
TGTGCCAGTAGTACTTCCGGGACACCAAGCTCCTACGAGCAGTACTTC
CASSTSGTPSSYEQYF
>TRBJ2-7|TRBV5-5|-|-
TGTGCCAGCAGCTTGGTGCAGGACATTTACTACGAGCAGTACTTC
CASSLVQDIYYEQYF
>TRBJ2-7|TRBV2|-|-
TGTGCCAGCAGTGTCGGGAACCCCTACGAGCAGTACTTC
CASSVGNPYEQYF
>TRBJ1-1|TRBV6-6|-|-
TGTGCCAGCAACCCTCCAGGCCCGAACACTGAAGCTTTCTTT
CASNPPGPNTEAFF
>TRBJ2-2|TRBV2|-|-
TGTGCCAGCAGTCGGACATCCGTGGGCACCGGGGAGCTGTTTTTT
CASSRTSVGTGELFF
>TRBJ2-6|TRBV2|-|-
TGTGCCAGCAGTAAGAACAGGGTACTGGGGGCCAACGTCCTGACTTTC
CASSKNRVLGANVLTF
>TRBJ1-1|TRBV6-6|-|TRBD1
TGTGCCAGCATCATAAGGACAGGGAACACTGAAGCTTTCTTT
CASIIRTGNTEAFF
>TRBJ2-2|TRBV6-1|-|-
TGTGCCAGCAGTGTGCTCCCCTTTGGGGAGCTGTTTTTT
CASSVLPFGELFF
>TRBJ1-2|TRBV18|-|-
TGTGCCAGCTCACCACCGAGGGTAGGGGCGCTTCATGGCTACACCTTC
CASSPPRVGALHGYTF
>TRBJ1-5|TRBV19|-|-
TGTGCCAGTAGCCACATAATTGGGGAGCCCCAGCATTTT
CASSHIIGEPQHF
>TRBJ2-1|TRBV15|-|TRBD2
TGTGCCACCAGCGGGAGGGTGGAGCCCGCGGTCCAGTTCTTC
CATSGRVEPAVQFF
>TRBJ1-2|TRBV28|-|-
TGTGCCAGCAGACGCCAGGGAGGTGTGGATGGCTACACCTTC
CASRRQGGVDGYTF
>TRBJ2-2|TRBV10-3|-|-
TGTGCCATCACTCGTCCGAACACCGGGGAGCTGTTTTTT
CAITRPNTGELFF